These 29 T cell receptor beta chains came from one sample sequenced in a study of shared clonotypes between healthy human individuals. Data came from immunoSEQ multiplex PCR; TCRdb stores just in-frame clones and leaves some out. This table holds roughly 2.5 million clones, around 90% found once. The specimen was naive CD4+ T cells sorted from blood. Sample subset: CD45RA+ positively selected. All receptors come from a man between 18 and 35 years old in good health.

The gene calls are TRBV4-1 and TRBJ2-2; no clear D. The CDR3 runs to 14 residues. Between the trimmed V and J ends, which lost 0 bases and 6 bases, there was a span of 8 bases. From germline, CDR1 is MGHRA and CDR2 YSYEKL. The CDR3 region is CASSQEDRAGELFF. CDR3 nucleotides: TGCGCCAGCAGCCAAGAAGACCGAGCCGGGGAGCTGTTTTTT.

The DNA of the CDR3 is TGTGCCAGCAGGGCCGAGGGACGTTCCCGGGAGACCCAGTACTTC. This translates into CASRAEGRSRETQYF. The rearrangement uses TRBV27 and TRBJ2-5; D may match TRBD1 or TRBD2 (5 bases each). Germline V gene sequence: CDR1 MNHEY, CDR2 SMNVEV (reference sequence). The CDR3 runs to 15 residues. V was trimmed by 6 bases and J by 5 bases, leaving 19 bases between them.

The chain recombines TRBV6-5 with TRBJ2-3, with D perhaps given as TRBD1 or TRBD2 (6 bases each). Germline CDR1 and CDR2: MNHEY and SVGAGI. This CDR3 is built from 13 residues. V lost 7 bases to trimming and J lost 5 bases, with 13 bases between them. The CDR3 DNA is TGTGCCAGCATGAGGGGGGATATAGATACGCAGTATTTT. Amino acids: CASMRGDIDTQYF.

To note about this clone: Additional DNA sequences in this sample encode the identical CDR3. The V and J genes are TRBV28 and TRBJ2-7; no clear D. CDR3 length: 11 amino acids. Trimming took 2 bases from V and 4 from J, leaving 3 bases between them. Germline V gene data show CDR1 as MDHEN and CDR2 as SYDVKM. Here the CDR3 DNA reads TGTGCCAGCAGTTTAGCATACGAGCAGTACTTC. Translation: CASSLAYEQYF.

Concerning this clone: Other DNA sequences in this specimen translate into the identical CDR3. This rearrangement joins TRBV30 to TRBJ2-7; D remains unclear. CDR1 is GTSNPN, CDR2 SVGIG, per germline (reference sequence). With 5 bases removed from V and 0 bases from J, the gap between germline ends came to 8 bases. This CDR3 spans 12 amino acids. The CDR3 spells CAWSGPSYEQYF. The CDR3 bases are TGTGCCTGGTCCGGGCCCTCCTACGAGCAGTACTTC.

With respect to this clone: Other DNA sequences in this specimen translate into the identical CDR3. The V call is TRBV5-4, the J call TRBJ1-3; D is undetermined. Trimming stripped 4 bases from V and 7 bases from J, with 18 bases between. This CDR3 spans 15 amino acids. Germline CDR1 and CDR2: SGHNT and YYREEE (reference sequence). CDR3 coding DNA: TGTGCCAGCAGCCTGGAATCGGGATTAGGCAACACCATATATTTT. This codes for CASSLESGLGNTIYF.

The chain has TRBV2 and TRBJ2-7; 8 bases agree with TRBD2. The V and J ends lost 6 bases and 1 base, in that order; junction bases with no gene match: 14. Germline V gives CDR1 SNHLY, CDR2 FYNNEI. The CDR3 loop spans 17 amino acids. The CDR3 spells CASSPTGGSSLSYEQYF. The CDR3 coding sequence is TGTGCCAGCAGCCCAACGGGGGGGAGCAGCCTTTCCTACGAGCAGTACTTC.

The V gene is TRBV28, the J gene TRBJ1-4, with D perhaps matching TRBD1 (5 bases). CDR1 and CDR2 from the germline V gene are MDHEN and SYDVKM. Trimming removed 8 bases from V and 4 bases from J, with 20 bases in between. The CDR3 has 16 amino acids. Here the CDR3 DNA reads TGTGCCAGCTCTAAGCCCCGGGGGACTCTTAATGAAAAACTGTTTTTT. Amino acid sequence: CASSKPRGTLNEKLFF.

The CDR3 DNA sequence: TGCGCCAGCAGCTTAGAGGGGGGGTACCGTAGCTCCTACGAGCAGTACTTC. It is translated as CASSLEGGYRSSYEQYF. The chain joins TRBV5-1 to TRBJ2-7; TRBD2 might be the D (7 bases). CDR1 and CDR2 (germline): SGHRS, YFSETQ. The CDR3 totals 17 residues. Trimming removed 2 bases at V and 0 bases at J, with 18 bases between.

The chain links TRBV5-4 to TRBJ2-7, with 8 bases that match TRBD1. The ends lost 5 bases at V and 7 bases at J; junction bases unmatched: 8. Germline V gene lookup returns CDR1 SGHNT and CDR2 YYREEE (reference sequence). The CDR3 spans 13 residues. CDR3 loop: CASSPDRDQEQYF. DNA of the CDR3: TGTGCCAGCAGTCCGGACAGGGACCAGGAGCAGTACTTC. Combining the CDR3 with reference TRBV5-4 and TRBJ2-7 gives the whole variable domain ETGVTQSPTHLIKTRGQQVTLRCSSQSGHNTVSWYQQALGQGPQFIFQYYREEENGRGNFPPRFSGLQFPNYSSELNVNALELDDSALYLCASSPDRDQEQYFGPGTRLTVT.

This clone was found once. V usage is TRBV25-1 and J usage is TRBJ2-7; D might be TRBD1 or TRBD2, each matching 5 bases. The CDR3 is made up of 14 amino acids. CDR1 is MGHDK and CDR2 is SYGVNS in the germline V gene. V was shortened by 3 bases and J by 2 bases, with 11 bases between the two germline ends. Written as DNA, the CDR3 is TGTGCCAGCAGTGAGCGGACGGGGCCCTACGAGCAGTACTTC. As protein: CASSERTGPYEQYF.

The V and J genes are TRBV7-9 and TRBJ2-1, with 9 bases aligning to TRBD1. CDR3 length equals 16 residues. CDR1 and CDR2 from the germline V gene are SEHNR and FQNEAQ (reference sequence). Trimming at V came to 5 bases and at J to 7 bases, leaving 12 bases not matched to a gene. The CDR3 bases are TGTGCCAGCAGCCAGAACAGGGGGCAGGGTACAAATGAGCAGTTCTTC. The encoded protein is CASSQNRGQGTNEQFF.

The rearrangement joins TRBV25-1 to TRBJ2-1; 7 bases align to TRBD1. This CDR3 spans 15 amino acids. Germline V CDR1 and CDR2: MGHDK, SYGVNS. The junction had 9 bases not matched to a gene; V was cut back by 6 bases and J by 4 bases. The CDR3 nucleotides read TGTGCCAGCAGCGCCTTGGACAGGACTTACAATGAGCAGTTCTTC. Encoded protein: CASSALDRTYNEQFF.

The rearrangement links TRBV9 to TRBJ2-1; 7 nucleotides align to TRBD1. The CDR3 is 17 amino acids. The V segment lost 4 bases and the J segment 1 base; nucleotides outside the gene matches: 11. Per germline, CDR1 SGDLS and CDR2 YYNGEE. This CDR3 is CASSLRRGSVSYNEQFF. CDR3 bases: TGTGCCAGCAGCTTGCGCAGGGGGAGCGTATCCTACAATGAGCAGTTCTTC.

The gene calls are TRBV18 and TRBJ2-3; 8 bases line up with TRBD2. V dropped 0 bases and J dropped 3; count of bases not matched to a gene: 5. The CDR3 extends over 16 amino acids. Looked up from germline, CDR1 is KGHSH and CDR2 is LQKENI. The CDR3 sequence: CASSPPGLGFTDTQYF. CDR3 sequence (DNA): TGTGCCAGCTCACCACCGGGACTAGGTTTTACAGATACGCAGTATTTT.

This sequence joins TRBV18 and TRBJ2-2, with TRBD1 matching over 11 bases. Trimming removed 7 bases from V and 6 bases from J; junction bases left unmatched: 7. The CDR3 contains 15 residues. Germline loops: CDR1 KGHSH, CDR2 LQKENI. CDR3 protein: CASFRTGGAAGELFF. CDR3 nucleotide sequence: TGTGCCAGCTTCAGGACAGGGGGCGCGGCCGGGGAGCTGTTTTTT.

CDR3 loop: CSVPGGEQFF. In DNA form, the CDR3 reads TGCAGCGTTCCCGGGGGTGAGCAGTTCTTC. The chain recombines TRBV29-1 with TRBJ2-1; a possible D gene is TRBD2 (6 bases). CDR1 is SQVTM and CDR2 is ANQGSEA in the germline V gene. V lost 5 bases to trimming and J lost 9 bases, with 8 bases between them. The length of the CDR3 is 10 residues.

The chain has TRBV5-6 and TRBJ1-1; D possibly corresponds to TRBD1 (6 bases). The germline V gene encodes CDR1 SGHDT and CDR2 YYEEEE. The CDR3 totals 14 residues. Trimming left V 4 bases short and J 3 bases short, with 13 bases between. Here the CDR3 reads CASSPGGLDTEAFF. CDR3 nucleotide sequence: TGTGCCAGCAGCCCCGGGGGCCTGGACACTGAAGCTTTCTTT.

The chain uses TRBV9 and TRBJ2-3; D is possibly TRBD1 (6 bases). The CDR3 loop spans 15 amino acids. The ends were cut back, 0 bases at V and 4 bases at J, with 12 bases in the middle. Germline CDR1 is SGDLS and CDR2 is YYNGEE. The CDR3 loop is CASSVGDRPADTQYF. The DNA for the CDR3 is TGTGCCAGCAGCGTAGGCGACAGGCCCGCAGATACGCAGTATTTT. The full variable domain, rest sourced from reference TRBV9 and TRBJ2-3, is DSGVTQTPKHLITATGQRVTLRCSPRSGDLSVYWYQQSLDQGLQFLIQYYNGEERAKGNILERFSAQQFPDLHSELNLSSLELGDSALYFCASSVGDRPADTQYFGPGTRLTVL.

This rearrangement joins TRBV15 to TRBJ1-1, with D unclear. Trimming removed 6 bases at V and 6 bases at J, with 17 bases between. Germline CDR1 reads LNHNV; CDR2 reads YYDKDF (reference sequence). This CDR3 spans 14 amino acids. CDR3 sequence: CATRMSPEGAEAFF. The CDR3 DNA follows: TGTGCCACCAGAATGAGTCCTGAAGGCGCTGAAGCTTTCTTT.

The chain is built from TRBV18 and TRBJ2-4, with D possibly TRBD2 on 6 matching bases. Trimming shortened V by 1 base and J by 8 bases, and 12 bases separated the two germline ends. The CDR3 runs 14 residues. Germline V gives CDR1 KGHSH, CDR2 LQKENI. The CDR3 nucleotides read TGTGCCAGCTCACCACAAGCGGGTTTGGACATTCAGTACTTC. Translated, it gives CASSPQAGLDIQYF.

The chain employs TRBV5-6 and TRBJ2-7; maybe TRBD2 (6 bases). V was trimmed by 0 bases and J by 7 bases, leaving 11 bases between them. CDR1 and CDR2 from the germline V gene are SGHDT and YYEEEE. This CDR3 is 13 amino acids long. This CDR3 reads CASSLVLASEQYF. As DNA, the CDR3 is TGTGCCAGCAGCTTGGTCCTAGCGTCTGAGCAGTACTTC.

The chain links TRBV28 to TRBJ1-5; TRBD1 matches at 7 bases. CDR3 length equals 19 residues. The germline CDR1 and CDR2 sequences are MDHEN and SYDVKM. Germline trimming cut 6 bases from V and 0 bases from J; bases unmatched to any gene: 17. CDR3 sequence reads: CASRAGQAKRNLSNQPQHF. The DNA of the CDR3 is TGTGCCAGCAGGGCCGGACAGGCAAAACGAAACCTTAGCAATCAGCCCCAGCATTTT.

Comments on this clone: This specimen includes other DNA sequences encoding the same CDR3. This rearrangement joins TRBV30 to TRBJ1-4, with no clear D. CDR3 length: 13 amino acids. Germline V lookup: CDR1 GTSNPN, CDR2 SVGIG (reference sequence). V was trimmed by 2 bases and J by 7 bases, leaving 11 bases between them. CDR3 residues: CAWSPGIGEKLFF. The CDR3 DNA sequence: TGTGCCTGGAGTCCTGGGATCGGTGAAAAACTGTTTTTT.

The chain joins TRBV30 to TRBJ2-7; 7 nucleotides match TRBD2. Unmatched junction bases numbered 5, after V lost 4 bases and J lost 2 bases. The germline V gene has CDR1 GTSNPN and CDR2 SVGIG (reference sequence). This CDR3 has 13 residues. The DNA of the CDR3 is TGTGCCTGGAACCGGGGGGTGACCTACGAGCAGTACTTC. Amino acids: CAWNRGVTYEQYF. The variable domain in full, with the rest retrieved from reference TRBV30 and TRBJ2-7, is SQTIHQWPATLVQPVGSPLSLECTVEGTSNPNLYWYRQAAGRGLQLLFYSVGIGQISSEVPQNLSASRPQDRQFILSSKKLLLSDSGFYLCAWNRGVTYEQYFGPGTRLTVT.

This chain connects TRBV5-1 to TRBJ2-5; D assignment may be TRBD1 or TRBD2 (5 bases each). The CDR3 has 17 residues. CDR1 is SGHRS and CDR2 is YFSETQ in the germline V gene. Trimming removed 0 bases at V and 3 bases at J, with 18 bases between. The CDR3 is CASSLVGRGTREETQYF. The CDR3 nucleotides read TGCGCCAGCAGCTTGGTGGGTCGGGGCACGAGAGAAGAGACCCAGTACTTC.

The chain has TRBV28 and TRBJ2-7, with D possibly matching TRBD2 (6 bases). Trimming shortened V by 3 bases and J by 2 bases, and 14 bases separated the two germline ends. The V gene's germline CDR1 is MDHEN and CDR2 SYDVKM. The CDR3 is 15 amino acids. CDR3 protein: CASSLVGGGPYEQYF. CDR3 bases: TGTGCCAGCAGTTTGGTTGGGGGAGGCCCCTACGAGCAGTACTTC.

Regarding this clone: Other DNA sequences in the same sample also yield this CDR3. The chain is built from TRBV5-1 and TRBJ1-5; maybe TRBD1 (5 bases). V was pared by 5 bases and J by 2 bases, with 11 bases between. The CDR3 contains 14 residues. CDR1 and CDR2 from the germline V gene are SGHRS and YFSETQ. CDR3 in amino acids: CASSPRAGNQPQHF. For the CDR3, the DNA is TGCGCCAGCAGTCCCAGGGCCGGCAATCAGCCCCAGCATTTT.

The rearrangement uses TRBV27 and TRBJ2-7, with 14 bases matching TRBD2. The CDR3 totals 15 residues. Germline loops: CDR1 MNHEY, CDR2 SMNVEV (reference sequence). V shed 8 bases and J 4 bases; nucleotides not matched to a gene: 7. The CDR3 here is CASGTGTSGSYEQYF. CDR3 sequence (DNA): TGTGCCAGCGGTACCGGGACTAGCGGGAGTTACGAGCAGTACTTC.